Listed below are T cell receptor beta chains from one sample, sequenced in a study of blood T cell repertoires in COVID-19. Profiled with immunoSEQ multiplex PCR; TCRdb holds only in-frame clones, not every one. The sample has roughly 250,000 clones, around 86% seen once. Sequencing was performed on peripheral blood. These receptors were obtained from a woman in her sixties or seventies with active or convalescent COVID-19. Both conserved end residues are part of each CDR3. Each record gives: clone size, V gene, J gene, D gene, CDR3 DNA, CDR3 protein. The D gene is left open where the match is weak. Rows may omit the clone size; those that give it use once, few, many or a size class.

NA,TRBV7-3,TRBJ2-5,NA,TGTGCCAGCAGCCCCTCCTCCCTTCAAGAGACCCAGTACTTC,CASSPSSLQETQYF
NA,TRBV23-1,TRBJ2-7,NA,TGCGCCAGCAGTACCCCGGGAGACGAGCAGTACTTC,CASSTPGDEQYF
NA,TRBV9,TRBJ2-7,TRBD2,TGTGCCAGCAGCGTCGGCGGGGGTACCAACTACGAGCAGTACTTC,CASSVGGGTNYEQYF
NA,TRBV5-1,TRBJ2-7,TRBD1,TGCGCCAGCAGCTGGACAGGGGATACCTACGAGCAGTACTTC,CASSWTGDTYEQYF
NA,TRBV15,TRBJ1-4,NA,TGTGCCACCAGCAGAGATCGGGGAGGGCTCGAAAAACTGTTTTTT,CATSRDRGGLEKLFF
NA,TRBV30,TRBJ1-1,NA,TGTGCCTGGAGCCTTTCCGGGACACTTTTTATGAACACTGAAGCTTTCTTT,CAWSLSGTLFMNTEAFF
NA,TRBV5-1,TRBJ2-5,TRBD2,TGCGCCAGCAGCTTGGAGGGACTAGATCGAGAGACCCAGTACTTC,CASSLEGLDRETQYF
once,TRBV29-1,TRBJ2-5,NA,TGCAGCGCCGATTGGGGGCCCCAAGAGACCCAGTACTTC,CSADWGPQETQYF
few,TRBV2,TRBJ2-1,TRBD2,TGTGCCAGCAGTGCTGGGCTAGCGGGGACTGAGCAGTTCTTC,CASSAGLAGTEQFF
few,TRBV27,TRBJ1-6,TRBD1,TGTGCCAGCAGTTCGGGACAGGGCAACTCCTATAATTCACCCCTCCACTTT,CASSSGQGNSYNSPLHF
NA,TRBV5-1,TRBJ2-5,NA,TGCGCCAGCAGCTTGATACTAACAGGGACGGATGAGACCCAGTACTTC,CASSLILTGTDETQYF
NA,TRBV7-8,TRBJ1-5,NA,TGTGCCAGCAGCTTAAGAGTGGGTGGGCAATTACGAGGCAATCAGCCCCAGCATTTT,CASSLRVGGQLRGNQPQHF
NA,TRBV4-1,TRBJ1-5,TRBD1,TGCGCCAGCAGCCAAGGAGATGGGACAGGGGGCGGGGGTCAGCCCCAGCATTTT,CASSQGDGTGGGGQPQHF
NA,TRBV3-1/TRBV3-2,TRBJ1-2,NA,TGTGCCAGCAGCCAAGGAAGGGGCAACTATGGCTACACCTTC,CASSQGRGNYGYTF
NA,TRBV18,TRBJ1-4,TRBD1,TGTGCCAGCTCACGTATAGGACAGGAGAATGAAAAACTGTTTTTT,CASSRIGQENEKLFF
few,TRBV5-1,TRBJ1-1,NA,TGCGCCAGCAGCTATACAGGGAGGGGGGACACTGAAGCTTTCTTT,CASSYTGRGDTEAFF
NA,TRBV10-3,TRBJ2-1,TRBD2,TGTGCCATCAGTGCAGCCGCGGGGGGGCCGGAGGAGCAGTTCTTC,CAISAAAGGPEEQFF
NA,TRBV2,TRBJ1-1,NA,TGTGCCAGCACCCGGGGTGGGATGAACACTGAAGCTTTCTTT,CASTRGGMNTEAFF
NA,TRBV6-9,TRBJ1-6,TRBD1,TGTGCCAGCAGTTATCAGGCCAGGGGGCTGTGTTCACCCCTCCACTTT,CASSYQARGLCSPLHF
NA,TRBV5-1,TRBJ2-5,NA,TGCGCCAGCAGCGCGAGGTACCAAGAGACCCAGTACTTC,CASSARYQETQYF
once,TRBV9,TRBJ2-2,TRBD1,TGTGCCAGCAGCGTAGCTACAGGGGGCCCGAACACCGGGGAGCTGTTTTTT,CASSVATGGPNTGELFF
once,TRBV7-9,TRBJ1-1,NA,TGTGCCAGCAGCTTAGAAGAGATTGAAGCTTTCTTT,CASSLEEIEAFF
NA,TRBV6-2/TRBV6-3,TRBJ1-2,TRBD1,TGTGCCAGCAGTTGGACCGGGACAGATGGCTACACCTTC,CASSWTGTDGYTF
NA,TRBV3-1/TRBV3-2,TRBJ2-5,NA,TGTGCCAGCAGCCTTGCGGCGGGGGAGACCCAGTACTTC,CASSLAAGETQYF
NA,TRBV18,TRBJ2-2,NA,TGTGCCAGCTCACCATCACAGGGGAACACCGGGGAGCTGTTTTTT,CASSPSQGNTGELFF
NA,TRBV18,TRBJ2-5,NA,TGTGCCAGCTCACCCACTAGGGGGGGAGAGACCCAGTACTTC,CASSPTRGGETQYF
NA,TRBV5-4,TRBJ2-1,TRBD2,TGTGCCAGCAGATACGGGGGGGCCGGGTACAATGAGCAGTTCTTC,CASRYGGAGYNEQFF
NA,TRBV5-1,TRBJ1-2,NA,TGCGCCAGCAGCTTGGACGGGTCCTGGTATGGCTACACCTTC,CASSLDGSWYGYTF
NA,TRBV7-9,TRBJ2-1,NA,TGTGCCAGCAGCGTCCGGGACTCCCGCCCGAATGAGCAGTTCTTC,CASSVRDSRPNEQFF
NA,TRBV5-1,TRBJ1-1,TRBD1,TGCGCCAGCAGCTTGGAGGACAGGGGTGAAGCTTTCTTT,CASSLEDRGEAFF
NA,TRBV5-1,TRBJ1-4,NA,TGCGCCAGCAGCGAGGGTCAGGGGTCATTGGGGGAAAAACTGTTTTTT,CASSEGQGSLGEKLFF
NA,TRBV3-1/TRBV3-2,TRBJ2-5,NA,TGTGCCAGCAGCCAAGATACAGGGTCAGAGACCCAGTACTTC,CASSQDTGSETQYF
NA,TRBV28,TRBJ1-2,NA,TGTGCCAGCAGACCCGGACAGTTGATTCGGGGCTACACCTTC,CASRPGQLIRGYTF
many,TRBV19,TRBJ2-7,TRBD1,TGTGCCAGTAGTGCCGGGACAGGGGGAAACGAGCAGTACTTC,CASSAGTGGNEQYF
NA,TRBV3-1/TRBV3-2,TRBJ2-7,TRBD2,TGTGCCAGCAGCCAAGATGGTTTCGGGCTAGCGGGGGGCAGCTCCTACGAGCAGTACTTC,CASSQDGFGLAGGSSYEQYF
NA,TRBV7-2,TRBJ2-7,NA,TGTGCCAGCAGCTTAGGTAGAAAGGGCGGGCCCTACGAGCAGTACTTC,CASSLGRKGGPYEQYF
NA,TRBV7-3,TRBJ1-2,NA,TGTGCCAGCAGCTTAAGCGGCCAAAACTATGGCTACACCTTC,CASSLSGQNYGYTF
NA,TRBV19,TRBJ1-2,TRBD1,TGTGCCAGTAGTATCCCCGACAGGGTCCGGGACGGCTACACCTTC,CASSIPDRVRDGYTF
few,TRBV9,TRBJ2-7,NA,TGTGCCAGCAGCGTAGGGACCGGGATGGGCTACGAGCAGTACTTC,CASSVGTGMGYEQYF
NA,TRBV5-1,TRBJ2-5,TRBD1,TGCGCCAGCAGCGTTTTCGCGGTCGTAGGGACAGCCAGTGAGACCCAGTACTTC,CASSVFAVVGTASETQYF
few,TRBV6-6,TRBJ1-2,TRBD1,TGTGCCAGCAGTTACTCGGGGGGGACAGGGGGCTATGGCTACACCTTC,CASSYSGGTGGYGYTF
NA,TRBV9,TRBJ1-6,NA,TGTGCCAGCAGCGTAAAATTGGGGGGGGGCAGAAATTCACCCCTCCACTTT,CASSVKLGGGRNSPLHF
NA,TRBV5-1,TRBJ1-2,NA,TGCGCCAGCAGCGACCCTCGGGGGGCCTATGGCTACACCTTC,CASSDPRGAYGYTF
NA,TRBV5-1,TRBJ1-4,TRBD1,TGCGCCAGCAGCTCACAGCCGACAGGGGGAAGGGAAAAACTGTTTTTT,CASSSQPTGGREKLFF